This T cell receptor beta chain was recorded in a study of early T cells in non-severe SARS-CoV-2 infection. The V and J ends lost 5 bases and 5 bases, in that order; junction bases with no gene match: 7. The CDR3 has 14 amino acids. Germline-derived CDR1 and CDR2 are MRHNA and SNTAGT. The library protocol tagged individual cDNA molecules with unique molecular identifiers. TCRdb used MiXCR to reprocess the 5' RACE reads, holding one entry per CDR3 protein. Here the sample spans about 60,000 distinct CDR3 sequences, roughly 10% being singletons. Ten or more counts support this clonotype. Sequencing input: whole blood. V gene TRBV6-4 combines with J gene TRBJ2-7; 9 positions match TRBD1. This receptor was identified in an adult who was a healthcare worker with PCR-confirmed SARS-CoV-2 infection or an uninfected control (not recorded which). CDR3 bases: TGTGCCAGCAGTCCGGGACAGGGAGGCCACGAGCAGTACTTC. Translation: CASSPGQGGHEQYF.